This T cell receptor (beta chain) appears in the sequencing data of a study of glioma-infiltrating T cells after dendritic cell vaccination listed by TCRdb under 2016. Background on the whole study: Of the approximately 15 glioblastoma patients in the cohort, all drawn from Phase I and II dendritic cell vaccination trials, 9 were newly diagnosed and 6 had recurrent disease. Between about 2002 and 2013, the patients were given dendritic cell vaccination pulsed with autologous tumor lysate. Three intradermal dendritic cell vaccine injections were administered to patients at biweekly intervals in the arm below the axilla. In glioblastoma patients vaccinated with dendritic cells, deep sequencing of TCR beta CDR3 regions served to measure tumor-infiltrating lymphocyte content and to compare repertoires between tumor and blood. Survival after dendritic cell vaccination was correlated with TCR sequencing metrics, such as TIL content and the overlap between tumor and blood repertoires. The vaccine consisted of monocyte-derived dendritic cells cultured approximately seven days with IL-4 and GM-CSF, then pulsed overnight with autologous tumor lysate.

The CDR3 covers 17 residues, taking in both the cysteine and the phenylalanine. Left in the record is the CDR3 DNA by itself, 51 bases read in frame from the first base. TCRB CDR3 regions were amplified from roughly 1.8 ug genomic DNA, or all available DNA if less, using the immunoSEQ assay. The multiplex PCR relied on 60 forward primers for TCR V beta segments and 13 reverse primers for J beta segments. To estimate the number of reads per starting template, synthetic control templates were added to each sample at limiting dilution. Sequencing produced 87 bp reads on the Illumina HiSeq System. In the original analysis: To remove PCR and sequencing errors, closely related sequences were merged with a nearest neighbor algorithm. TCR overlap was measured as the percentage of unique tumor TCR beta sequences that were also present in the peripheral blood of the same patient. The table was pulled from immuneACCESS by TCRdb, which kept in-frame rearrangements only. Such tables lose some clones; where checked, under half of the loss comes from unresolved V genes, and the rest has no known cause. V and J calls plus clone size are reproduced from that table; the DNA served to infer D and trimming. Counted in this sample were 65,000 to 80,000 clones; 80% to 90% of them appeared once. The biggest ten clones account for around 2.4% of the sample.

On the study overall, not on this receptor specifically: The cohort was small and heterogeneous, with few patients having full blood and tumor sets and even fewer initial-recurrent tumor pairs. No direct relationship between TCR clonality and survival was found, suggesting a diverse polyclonal response may matter. The three-group TCR overlap response model was characterized as speculative, and prospective validation of the model was stated to be required. After dendritic cell vaccination, a higher estimated pretreatment TIL content predicted longer time to progression and longer overall survival.

Concerning this clone: The target of this receptor is not known. No base quality values were provided; no much bigger clone lies one nucleotide off.

Per the publication, the time point label means: after dendritic cell vaccination, including at tumor progression/relapse. Selection of patients required sufficient residual fresh-frozen tumor tissue and over two years of available survival data. Although molecular status otherwise differed among the glioblastoma patients, no patient had an isocitrate dehydrogenase mutation. PBMC were collected before vaccination, two weeks after the third vaccination, and at tumor progression if tumor progression occurred. The Qiagen DNeasy Blood extraction Kit was used for extraction of genomic DNA. This TCR was recovered from a human donor with glioblastoma. The chain is encoded by TRBV12-2 joined to TRBJ2-3; TRBD2 was called by the table and not checked on the DNA. TRBV12-2 is recorded as a pseudogene. Specimen: blood, collected after dendritic cell vaccination. CDR3 loop: CASRLARAGPSTDTQYF. The base sequence is TGTGCAAGTCGCTTAGCCCGGGCGGGGCCTAGCACAGATACGCAGTATTTT.